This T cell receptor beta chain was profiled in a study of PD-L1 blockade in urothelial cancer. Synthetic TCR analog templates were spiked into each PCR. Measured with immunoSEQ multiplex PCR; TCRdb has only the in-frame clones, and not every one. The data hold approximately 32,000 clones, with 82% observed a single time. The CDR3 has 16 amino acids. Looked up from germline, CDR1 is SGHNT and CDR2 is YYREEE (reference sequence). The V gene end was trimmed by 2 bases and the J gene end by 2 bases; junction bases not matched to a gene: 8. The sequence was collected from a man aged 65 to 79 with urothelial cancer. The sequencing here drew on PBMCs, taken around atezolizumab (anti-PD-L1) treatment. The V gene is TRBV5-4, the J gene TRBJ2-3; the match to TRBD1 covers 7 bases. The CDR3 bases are TGTGCCAGCAGCTTCGGGACAGCCCATCCCACAGATACGCAGTATTTT. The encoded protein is CASSFGTAHPTDTQYF.